This T cell receptor beta chain was recovered during a study of CD8 T cells in Susac syndrome. CDR1 SGDLS and CDR2 YYNGEE come from the germline V gene. Trimming stripped 7 bases from V and 5 bases from J, with 9 bases between. The CDR3 consists of 11 residues. RNA amounts of roughly 0.5 to 1 ug underwent reverse transcription with random hexamers. From the immunoSEQ multiplex PCR reads, TCRdb called clonotypes with MiXCR, one entry per CDR3 protein. The table has tens of thousands of distinct CDR3 sequences, 91% seen once. The chain has TRBV9 and TRBJ1-1, with D perhaps TRBD1 (5 bases). This sequence originates from a human donor with multiple sclerosis. Sequencing input: CD8+ T cells from PBMCs. CDR3 protein: CASGGGTEAFF. The CDR3 nucleotides read TGTGCCAGCGGTGGGGGGACTGAAGCTTTCTTT.